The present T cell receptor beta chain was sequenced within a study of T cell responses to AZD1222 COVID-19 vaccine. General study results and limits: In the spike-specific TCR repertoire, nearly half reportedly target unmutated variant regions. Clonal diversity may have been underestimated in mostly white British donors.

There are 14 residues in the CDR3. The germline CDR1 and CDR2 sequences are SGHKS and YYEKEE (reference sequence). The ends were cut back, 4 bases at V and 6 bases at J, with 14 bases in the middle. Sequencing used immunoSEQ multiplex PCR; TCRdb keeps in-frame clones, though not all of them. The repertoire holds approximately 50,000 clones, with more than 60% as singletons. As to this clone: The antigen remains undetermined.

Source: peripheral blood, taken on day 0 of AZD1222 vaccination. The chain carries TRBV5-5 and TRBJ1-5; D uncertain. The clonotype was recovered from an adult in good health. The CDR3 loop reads CASSPDWLSQPQHF. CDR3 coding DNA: TGTGCCAGCAGCCCAGACTGGTTGAGTCAGCCCCAGCATTTT.